This TCR beta chain was identified during a study of cytomegalovirus exposure and HLA in healthy donors. The germline V and J ends were trimmed by 2 bases and 6 bases, with 11 bases remaining between them. Germline lookup yields CDR1 MRHNA and CDR2 SNTAGT. The length of the CDR3 is 14 residues. Note on this clone: Antigen unknown.

Study-wide findings and caveats: Rare TCR sequences dominated, though some public TCRs recurred in many donors.

TCRdb's table, derived via immunoSEQ multiplex PCR, lists solely in-frame clones and lacks some. The top ten clones hold 3.5% to 4% of a sample with tens of thousands of clones, approximately 90% of them seen once. The clonotype originates from a woman under 30 in good health and CMV-seropositive. Material for sequencing was PBMCs. This sequence joins TRBV6-4 and TRBJ2-1; tentatively, D is TRBD2 (7 bases). The CDR3 reads CASSDGGGANEQFF. CDR3 DNA: TGTGCCAGCAGTGACGGTGGGGGGGCCAATGAGCAGTTCTTC.